The rows below give T cell receptor beta chains drawn from one sample of a study of T cells in Graves' hyperthyroidism and ophthalmopathy. TCRdb reprocessed the multiplex PCR reads with MiXCR, giving one entry per CDR3 protein. The sample lists 450,000 to 500,000 distinct CDR3 sequences, 20% to 25% seen once, with about half in the top ten. The sequencing input was blood. The receptors here all came from a woman aged 70-85 years with Graves' ophthalmopathy. Both conserved end residues are part of each CDR3.

v_gene,CDR3aa
TRBV20-1,CSAPGLGRPQYF
TRBV19,CASSEFSGENSPLHF
TRBV5-1,CASSWGGGREQYF
TRBV3-1,CASSHSGRSYNEQFF
TRBV28,CASSLHYSNQPQHF
TRBV27,CASSLNRGQPQHF
TRBV3-1,CASSQVVLAPSTDTQYF
TRBV11-2,CASSFGFSGANVLTF
TRBV7-2,CASSLYFDRRNNEQFF
TRBV9,CASSVEAVTYEQYF
TRBV11-2,CASSRASGDNYEQYF
TRBV7-2,CASSLGPGSTDTQYF
TRBV27,CATRRGSGRIETQYF
TRBV12-3/TRBV12-4,CASSPGAENIQYF
TRBV27,CASRHNSGNTIYF
TRBV14,CASSRLGTDTEAFF
TRBV7-2,CASSFTGTLNGYTF
TRBV20-1,CSASLGQGMDYGYTF
TRBV2,CASSEDGITNEKLFF
TRBV5-6,CASSRTRGRTPQETQYF
TRBV19,CATTLAGDRNEQFF
TRBV9,CASSFRGGGTLDEQFF
TRBV15,CATSRELRREGQPQHF
TRBV6-5,CASSYRGNTGELFF
TRBV7-6,CASSFPTSGSFTDTQYF
TRBV7-2,CASSPLSGSNEQFF
TRBV20-1,CSAPSGTSGSYEQYF
TRBV12-3/TRBV12-4,CASSSGTVSNYGYTF
TRBV7-3,CASSLHAAGLTYNEQFF
TRBV3-1,CACSQVPGQSYEQYF
TRBV30,CAWSVLPNTEAFF
TRBV20-1,CSAVKTGTLNTEAFF
TRBV30,CAWMRGSYEQYF
TRBV6-1,CASTSGPRETQYF
TRBV18,CASSPLPRTGNGGTGELFF
TRBV25-1,CASSAGTIDYEQYF
TRBV5-1,CASSLAGTAQNAEAFF
TRBV11-2,CASTKPVLDGQYF
TRBV10-2,CASSERALNTEAFF
TRBV28,CASIGGTYNEQFF
TRBV20-1,CNATLSDTQYF
TRBV7-9,CASSPSSAGGLETQYF
TRBV6-2/TRBV6-3,CASSWTATYEQYF
TRBV30,CAWRFAGSSYEQYF
TRBV30,CAWSVASGNYEQYF